A single sample is the source of the 12 T cell receptor beta chains below, sequenced in a study of blood T cell repertoires in COVID-19. Clones were read by immunoSEQ multiplex PCR, and TCRdb kept only the in-frame ones, dropping some. The table has 80,000 or so clones, roughly 80% seen once. Sequencing input: peripheral blood. All receptors derive from a woman in her 70s with acute or convalescent COVID-19.

The chain recombines TRBV6-2 or TRBV6-3 with TRBJ2-1; a possible D gene is TRBD2 (6 bases). This CDR3 has 13 residues. Germline CDR1 MNHEY, CDR2 SVGEGT. Trimming left V 2 bases short and J 9 bases short, with 11 bases between. CDR3 in amino acids: CASSYGTSVEQFF. CDR3 nucleotides: TGTGCCAGCAGTTACGGGACTTCGGTTGAGCAGTTCTTC.

The chain carries TRBV29-1 and TRBJ1-1; 8 nucleotides agree with TRBD1. V trimming: 3 bases; J trimming: 1 base; junction bases outside the gene matches: 1. The CDR3 sequence is 13 residues long. Per the germline V gene, CDR1 is SQVTM and CDR2 is ANQGSEA. The DNA for the CDR3 is TGCAGCGTTGAGACAGGGGAGAACACTGAAGCTTTCTTT. It is translated as CSVETGENTEAFF.

This chain joins TRBV6-2 or TRBV6-3 and TRBJ1-2, with 7 bases matching TRBD1. The CDR3 runs to 14 residues. J gave up 5 bases and V 5 bases, and 8 bases lay outside the gene matches. Germline lookup yields CDR1 MNHEY and CDR2 SVGEGT. The chain's CDR3 is CASSLTGTAYGYTF. As DNA, the CDR3 is TGTGCCAGCAGTCTAACCGGGACAGCATATGGCTACACCTTC.

In its sample, this clone was seen a few times. This chain connects TRBV18 to TRBJ1-1; TRBD1 matches at 7 bases. Germline trimming cut 3 bases from V and 5 bases from J; bases unmatched to any gene: 9. The CDR3 sequence is 15 residues long. CDR1 and CDR2 (germline): KGHSH, LQKENI. CDR3 sequence reads: CASSPGQGDVTEAFF. CDR3 in DNA: TGTGCCAGCTCACCCGGGCAGGGGGATGTGACTGAAGCTTTCTTT.

This chain uses TRBV2 with TRBJ1-2; D call uncertain. The CDR3 sequence is 13 residues long. The V gene's germline CDR1 is SNHLY and CDR2 FYNNEI. Trimming removed 7 bases from V and 1 base from J, with 10 bases in between. The CDR3 spells CASKRELNYGYTF. In DNA form, the CDR3 reads TGTGCCAGCAAGAGGGAACTTAACTATGGCTACACCTTC.

The J gene is TRBJ1-2, the V gene TRBV7-3, with TRBD1 as a possible D gene (6 bases). V was cut by 0 bases and J by 6 bases, with 14 bases left in between. The CDR3 is 15 residues long. Germline lookup yields CDR1 SGHTA and CDR2 FQGTGA. The CDR3, as DNA: TGTGCCAGCAGCTTAACCGGGGGGCAGGGCGATGGCTACACCTTC. Translated, it gives CASSLTGGQGDGYTF. The full variable domain, rest sourced from reference TRBV7-3 and TRBJ1-2, is GAGVSQTPSNKVTEKGKYVELRCDPISGHTALYWYRQSLGQGPEFLIYFQGTGAADDSGLPNDRFFAVRPEGSVSTLKIQRTERGDSAVYLCASSLTGGQGDGYTFGSGTRLTVV.

The chain joins TRBV3-1 (or the pseudogene TRBV3-2) to TRBJ2-5; weak D call: TRBD2 (5 bases). From germline, CDR1 is LGHDT and CDR2 YNNKEL (reference sequence). V lost 4 bases to trimming and J lost 5 bases, with 14 bases between them. The CDR3 has 14 amino acids. DNA for the CDR3: TGTGCCAGCAGCCCAGGCCGCGGGTTGGAGACCCAGTACTTC. Translating it yields CASSPGRGLETQYF.

This clone was seen a handful of times. The V and J genes are TRBV6-5 and TRBJ1-1, with 10 bases lining up with TRBD1. This CDR3 spans 16 amino acids. Germline-derived CDR1 and CDR2 are MNHEY and SVGAGI. V trimming: 0 bases; J trimming: 4 bases; junction bases outside the gene matches: 5. The CDR3 reads CASSYSGTGDGTEAFF. CDR3 sequence (DNA): TGTGCCAGCAGTTACTCTGGGACAGGGGATGGCACTGAAGCTTTCTTT.

This chain uses TRBV16 with TRBJ1-1; D call uncertain. The CDR3 is 13 residues long. Germline assignment: CDR1 KGHSY and CDR2 FQNENV. Trimming removed 4 bases from V and 1 base from J, with 7 bases in between. CDR3 nucleotides: TGTGCCAGCAGCCGCAACAGGAACACTGAAGCTTTCTTT. Its protein is CASSRNRNTEAFF.

CDR3 nucleotide sequence: TGTGCCAGCAGCCAAGGTAGGCGGTGGAACACTGAAGCTTTCTTT. As protein: CASSQGRRWNTEAFF. The chain is built from TRBV4-2 and TRBJ1-1; D gene ambiguous. V shed 1 base and J shed 1 base, with 10 bases lying between them. The CDR3 runs to 15 residues. The V gene's germline CDR1 is LGHNA and CDR2 YNFKEQ.

This clone was seen at least ten times. The chain employs TRBV11-2 and TRBJ2-7; D unresolved. The length of the CDR3 is 15 residues. Trimming removed 3 bases from V and 0 bases from J, with 12 bases in between. The germline V gene has CDR1 SGHAT and CDR2 FQNNGV. The DNA of the CDR3 is TGTGCCAGCAGCTTTGTAGACTCGAGCTCCTACGAGCAGTACTTC. It encodes CASSFVDSSSYEQYF.

The chain has TRBV27 and TRBJ2-7, with a possible D match to TRBD2 (5 bases). V shed 2 bases and J shed 6 bases, with 11 bases lying between them. Per the germline V gene, CDR1 is MNHEY and CDR2 is SMNVEV (reference sequence). The CDR3 extends over 13 amino acids. In DNA, the CDR3 is TGTGCCAGCAGTTTAGGACTCCTTAGCGAGCAGTACTTC. It is translated as CASSLGLLSEQYF.